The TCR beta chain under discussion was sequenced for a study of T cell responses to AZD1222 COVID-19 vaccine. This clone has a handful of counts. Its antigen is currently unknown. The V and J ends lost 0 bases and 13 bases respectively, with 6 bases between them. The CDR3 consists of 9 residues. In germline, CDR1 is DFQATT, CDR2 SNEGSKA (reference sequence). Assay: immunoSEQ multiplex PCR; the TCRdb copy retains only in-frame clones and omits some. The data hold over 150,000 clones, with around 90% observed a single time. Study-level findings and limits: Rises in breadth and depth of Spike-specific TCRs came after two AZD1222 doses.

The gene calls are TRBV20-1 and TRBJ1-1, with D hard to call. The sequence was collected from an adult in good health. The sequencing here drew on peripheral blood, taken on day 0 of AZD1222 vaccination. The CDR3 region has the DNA TGCAGTGCTAGAGAGGATGATTTCTTT. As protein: CSAREDDFF.